This T cell receptor (beta chain) was obtained from a study of T-cell reconstitution after alpha-beta-depleted transplantation in children (dated by TCRdb to 2016 to 2017). A note on the overall study: Using TCR repertoire profiling, the study quantitatively followed how T-cell immune reconstitution unfolded in children after TCRalphabeta/CD19-depleted allogeneic hematopoietic cell transplantation.

CDR1 is given as SNHLY and CDR2 as FYNNEI, both from the germline V gene. Trimming removed 6 bases from V and 2 bases from J; the gene matches leave 4 bases unexplained. From the cysteine up to the phenylalanine, the CDR3 has a length of 14 residues. The read is trimmed to its CDR3 DNA, 42 bases read in frame from base 1. The library was prepared using PCR. Sequencing used an Illumina HiSeq 2500. To normalize quantification of the TCRbeta repertoire, the TCR libraries were built with molecular barcoding that relied on unique molecular identifiers. TCRdb redid the processing of the public reads, applying fastp at Q25 and MiXCR, and retained in-frame beta chains. Every entry covers one CDR3 protein and lists the most common genes and DNA from its rows. Within this sample are more than 85,000 distinct CDR3 sequences, with 10% to 13% of them counted one time only. The ten largest clones capture around 8.2% of the sample.

This clonotype was seen at least ten times. Which antigen it targets is not known. The input lacks base qualities; no much larger clone sits a single base away. The TCR was taken from a human donor who donated a stem cell graft to a child with acute lymphoblastic leukemia. The starting material was PBMCs from the stem cell graft donor, obtained from the stem cell graft. Recombination joined TRBV2 with TRBJ1-1, with 9 central nucleotides matching TRBD1. The DNA reads TGTGCCAGCAGGAGGGACAGGGCCAACACTGAAGCTTTCTTT. This is translated as CASRRDRANTEAFF. Full variable domain (CDR3 extended with the reference TRBV2 and TRBJ1-1 proteins): EPEVTQTPSHQVTQMGQEVILRCVPISNHLYFYWYRQILGQKVEFLVSFYNNEISEKSEIFDDQFSVERPDGSNFTLKIRSTKLEDSAMYFCASRRDRANTEAFFGQGTRLTVV.